This T cell receptor beta chain was captured in a study of control samples from healthy donors and cancer patients. The V gene's germline CDR1 is KGHSH and CDR2 LQKENI. This CDR3 spans 13 amino acids. Trimming left V 8 bases short and J 5 bases short, with 12 bases between. Sequenced by immunoSEQ multiplex PCR; TCRdb stores in-frame clones only, minus some. Counted here are about 150,000 clones, roughly 94% occurring once; the ten biggest clones make up 5% to 6.5%. This TCR came from a man in his forties in good health. V is TRBV18 and J is TRBJ1-4; no reliable D call. Sample: blood. CDR3 sequence (DNA): TGTGCCAGCCACGGGCAGAAAAATGAAAAACTGTTTTTT. It yields the protein CASHGQKNEKLFF.